This T cell receptor (beta chain) was sequenced for a study of blood T cell repertoires in COVID-19. Only one count was recorded for this clone. Germline-derived CDR1 and CDR2 are MDHEN and SYDVKM. Unmatched junction bases numbered 13, after V lost 6 bases and J lost 9 bases. The length of the CDR3 is 15 residues. Clones were sequenced by immunoSEQ multiplex PCR, and TCRdb holds only the in-frame ones, with some missing. The table has approximately 280,000 clones, roughly nine tenths seen once; the top ten hold approximately 2.4%. The sample comprised PBMCs or T cells enriched from blood (not recorded which). The sequence was collected from a young woman who had recovered from COVID-19. The chain is built from TRBV28 and TRBJ2-1; 8 positions match TRBD2. Here the CDR3 DNA reads TGTGCCAGCAGGGACATCGGGAGGGCCTTAAGTGAGCAGTTCTTC. It encodes CASRDIGRALSEQFF.